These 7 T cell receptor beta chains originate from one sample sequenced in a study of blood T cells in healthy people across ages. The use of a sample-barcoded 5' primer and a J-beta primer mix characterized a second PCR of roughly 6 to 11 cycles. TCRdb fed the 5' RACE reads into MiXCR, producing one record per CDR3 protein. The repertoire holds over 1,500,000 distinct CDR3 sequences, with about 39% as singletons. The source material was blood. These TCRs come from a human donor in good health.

In DNA, the CDR3 is TGCAGCGCCGTTGGACTGATGAGTGAAAAACTGTTTTTT. It codes for CSAVGLMSEKLFF. The chain employs TRBV29-1 and TRBJ1-4; D not certain. The CDR3 totals 13 residues. CDR1 and CDR2 (germline): SQVTM, ANQGSEA. Deletions cut 7 bases from V and 7 bases from J, with 16 bases between.

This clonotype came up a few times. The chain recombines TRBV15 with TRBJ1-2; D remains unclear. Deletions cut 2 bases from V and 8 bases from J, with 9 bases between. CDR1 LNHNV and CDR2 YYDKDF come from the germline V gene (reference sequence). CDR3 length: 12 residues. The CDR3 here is CATSRRAIGYTF. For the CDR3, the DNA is TGTGCCACCAGCAGACGGGCTATAGGCTACACCTTC.

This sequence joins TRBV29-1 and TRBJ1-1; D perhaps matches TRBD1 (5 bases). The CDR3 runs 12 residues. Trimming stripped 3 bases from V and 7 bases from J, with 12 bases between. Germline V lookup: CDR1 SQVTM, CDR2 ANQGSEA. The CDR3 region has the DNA TGCAGCGTTGACAAATCGGGACTTGAAGCTTTCTTT. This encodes CSVDKSGLEAFF.

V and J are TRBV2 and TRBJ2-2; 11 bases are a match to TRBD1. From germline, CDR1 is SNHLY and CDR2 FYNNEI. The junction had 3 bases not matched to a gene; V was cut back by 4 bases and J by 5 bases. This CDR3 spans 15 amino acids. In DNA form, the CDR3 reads TGTGCCAGCAGTGGTGGGACAGGGGGAACCGGGGAGCTGTTTTTT. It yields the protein CASSGGTGGTGELFF. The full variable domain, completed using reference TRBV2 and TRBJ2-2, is EPEVTQTPSHQVTQMGQEVILRCVPISNHLYFYWYRQILGQKVEFLVSFYNNEISEKSEIFDDQFSVERPDGSNFTLKIRSTKLEDSAMYFCASSGGTGGTGELFFGEGSRLTVL.

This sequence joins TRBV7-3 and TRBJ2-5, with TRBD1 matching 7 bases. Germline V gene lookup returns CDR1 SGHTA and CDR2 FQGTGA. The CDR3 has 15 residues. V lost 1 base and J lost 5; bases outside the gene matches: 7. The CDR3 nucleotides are TGTGCCAGCAGCTTAAGAGAGGGGGCGGGTGAGACCCAGTACTTC. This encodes CASSLREGAGETQYF.

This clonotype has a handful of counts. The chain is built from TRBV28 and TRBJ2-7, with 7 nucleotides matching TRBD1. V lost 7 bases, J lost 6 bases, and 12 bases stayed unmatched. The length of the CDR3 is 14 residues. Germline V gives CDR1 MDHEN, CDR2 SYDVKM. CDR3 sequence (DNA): TGTGCCAGCAAATTCGAGGGGGCCGGGGTCGAGCAGTACTTC. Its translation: CASKFEGAGVEQYF.

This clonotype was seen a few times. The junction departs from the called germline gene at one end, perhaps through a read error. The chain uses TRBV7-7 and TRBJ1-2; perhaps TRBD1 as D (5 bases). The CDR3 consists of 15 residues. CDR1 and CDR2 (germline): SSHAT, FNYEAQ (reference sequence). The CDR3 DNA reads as TGTGCTAGCAGCCCACCCAAGGGGCCTCTCTATGGCTACACCTTC. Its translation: CASSPPKGPLYGYTF.